A single sample is the source of the 30 T cell receptor beta chains below, sequenced in a study of CD8+ T cells in alopecia areata. RNA extraction and reverse transcription yielded cDNA as sequencing template. This table comes from immunoSEQ multiplex PCR, and its TCRdb copy is limited to in-frame clones, with some not included. Of 140,000 or so clones listed, more than 55% are singletons. Sequencing was carried out using CD8+ T cells sorted from blood. The receptors here all came from a human donor in good health.

The chain joins TRBV27 to TRBJ2-7; D might be TRBD1 or TRBD2, each matching 6 bases. CDR3 length equals 15 residues. Germline V gives CDR1 MNHEY, CDR2 SMNVEV (reference sequence). V gave up 0 bases and J gave up 0 bases, with 9 bases separating them. CDR3 protein: CASSLSGGLSYEQYF. The CDR3 DNA reads TGTGCCAGCAGTTTATCGGGGGGCCTCTCCTACGAGCAGTACTTC.

The gene calls are TRBV29-1 and TRBJ1-2, with D perhaps TRBD1 (5 bases). Germline V lookup: CDR1 SQVTM, CDR2 ANQGSEA. V lost 4 bases to trimming and J lost 4 bases, with 16 bases between them. CDR3 length equals 14 residues. This CDR3 reads CSVAQGPTAYGYTF. The DNA for the CDR3 is TGCAGCGTTGCTCAGGGCCCTACCGCCTATGGCTACACCTTC.

The V call is TRBV5-1, the J call TRBJ2-6; D not resolved. CDR1 is SGHRS, CDR2 YFSETQ, per germline. V lost 0 bases to trimming and J lost 0 bases, with 19 bases between them. The CDR3 covers 20 residues. The CDR3 reads CASSLVGSWGTNSGANVLTF. The CDR3 DNA reads TGCGCCAGCAGCTTGGTCGGGTCCTGGGGAACTAACTCTGGGGCCAACGTCCTGACTTTC.

The table lists this clone with many counts. The V call is TRBV7-9, the J call TRBJ2-7, with TRBD2 identical over 7 bases. The CDR3 runs to 15 residues. Germline V gene data show CDR1 as SEHNR and CDR2 as FQNEAQ (reference sequence). V lost 3 bases, J lost 4 bases, and 9 bases stayed unmatched. As DNA, the CDR3 is TGTGCCAGCAGCTTCATGGTCCGGGGGGTATACGAGCAGTACTTC. It specifies CASSFMVRGVYEQYF.

In its sample, this clone was seen a few times. The chain links TRBV6-5 to TRBJ1-2; no firm D call. V was pared by 2 bases and J by 7 bases, with 11 bases between. Germline V lookup: CDR1 MNHEY, CDR2 SVGAGI. CDR3 length: 13 amino acids. CDR3 loop: CASSYIPSSGYTF. The DNA for the CDR3 is TGTGCCAGCAGTTACATTCCGTCCTCTGGCTACACCTTC.

The chain links TRBV6-5 to TRBJ2-7, with 8 nucleotides matching TRBD1. The length of the CDR3 is 13 residues. Germline-derived CDR1 and CDR2 are MNHEY and SVGAGI. Trimming cost V 7 bases and J 3 bases; bases outside gene matches: 5. The CDR3 nucleotides read TGTGCCAGCATCGGGACAGGAGGCTACGAGCAGTACTTC. It specifies CASIGTGGYEQYF.

This chain uses TRBV5-6 with TRBJ2-1; 10 positions agree with TRBD1. Looked up from germline, CDR1 is SGHDT and CDR2 is YYEEEE. V shed 2 bases, J shed 6 bases, and the junction held 2 bases outside the gene matches. There are 14 residues in the CDR3. Written as DNA, the CDR3 is TGTGCCAGCAGCTTAGGGACAGGGGCCAATGAGCAGTTCTTC. This encodes CASSLGTGANEQFF.

The genes are TRBV4-2 and TRBJ1-1, with D tentatively TRBD1 (6 bases). Per the germline V gene, CDR1 is LGHNA and CDR2 is YNFKEQ. Trimming removed 6 bases at V and 0 bases at J, with 14 bases between. The CDR3 is made up of 15 amino acids. CDR3 in amino acids: CASRPGHYMNTEAFF. For the CDR3, the DNA is TGTGCCAGCAGACCGGGACACTACATGAACACTGAAGCTTTCTTT.

The chain carries TRBV20-1 and TRBJ1-2; possibly TRBD1 for D (5 bases). Germline V gene sequence: CDR1 DFQATT, CDR2 SNEGSKA (reference sequence). The CDR3 runs 11 residues. The V and J ends lost 3 bases and 6 bases respectively, with 8 bases between them. The CDR3 sequence: CSASLGDGYTF. The CDR3, as DNA: TGCAGTGCTAGCTTGGGGGATGGCTACACCTTC.

The CDR3 reads CASSLGTVNQPQHF. CDR3 coding DNA: TGTGCCAGCAGCTTGGGGACCGTTAATCAGCCCCAGCATTTT. This chain joins TRBV5-6 and TRBJ1-5, with no clear D. This CDR3 is 14 amino acids long. Germline V lookup: CDR1 SGHDT, CDR2 YYEEEE. Deletions cut 0 bases from V and 4 bases from J, with 8 bases between.

This clone was found a few times. The chain joins TRBV29-1 to TRBJ2-2, with TRBD2 identical over 8 bases. The CDR3 sequence is 15 residues long. Trimming removed 7 bases from V and 4 bases from J; junction bases left unmatched: 11. Germline lookup yields CDR1 SQVTM and CDR2 ANQGSEA. CDR3 in DNA: TGCAGCGCCCTGACTAGCGAGGCCCTCACCGGGGAGCTGTTTTTT. Protein product: CSALTSEALTGELFF.

The chain links TRBV18 to TRBJ2-7, with D tentatively TRBD1 (5 bases). Germline V gives CDR1 KGHSH, CDR2 LQKENI. There are 14 residues in the CDR3. V was shortened by 1 base and J by 2 bases, with 9 bases between the two germline ends. The DNA of the CDR3 is TGTGCCAGCTCACCACAGGGGAAGGCCTACGAGCAGTACTTC. As protein: CASSPQGKAYEQYF.

This chain connects TRBV25-1 to TRBJ2-5; no clear D. This CDR3 contains 17 residues. Trimming pared 3 bases from V and 5 bases from J, leaving 22 bases between. CDR1 is MGHDK and CDR2 is SYGVNS in the germline V gene. This CDR3 reads CASSDTSWTDGRETQYF. The DNA of the CDR3 is TGTGCCAGCAGTGATACTTCTTGGACGGACGGGCGGGAGACCCAGTACTTC.

This CDR3 reads CSVEAGELSTDTQYF. The CDR3 coding sequence is TGCAGCGTTGAAGCAGGGGAACTGAGCACAGATACGCAGTATTTT. The chain combines TRBV29-1 with TRBJ2-3; maybe TRBD1 (6 bases). Trimming removed 1 base from V and 0 bases from J, with 11 bases in between. The germline V gene encodes CDR1 SQVTM and CDR2 ANQGSEA. The CDR3 extends over 15 amino acids.

The chain couples TRBV27 to TRBJ2-2; unclear D gene. The CDR3 runs 10 residues. Germline V lookup: CDR1 MNHEY, CDR2 SMNVEV (reference sequence). The V and J ends lost 8 bases and 7 bases respectively, with 5 bases between them. CDR3 residues: CASRCGELFF. CDR3 in DNA: TGTGCCAGCCGTTGCGGGGAGCTGTTTTTT.

CDR3 in amino acids: CASSLGTYEQYF. CDR3 DNA: TGTGCCAGCAGCTTAGGGACCTACGAGCAGTACTTC. The chain links TRBV7-8 to TRBJ2-7, with D unclear. The germline gives CDR1 SGHVS, CDR2 FQNEAQ. This CDR3 is 12 amino acids long. V was trimmed by 1 base and J by 2 bases, leaving 3 bases between them.

This rearrangement joins TRBV30 to TRBJ2-7; D may be TRBD1 (6 bases). CDR1 is GTSNPN and CDR2 is SVGIG in the germline V gene (reference sequence). Trimming removed 0 bases from V and 0 bases from J, with 9 bases in between. CDR3 length: 14 amino acids. The CDR3 is CAWSVGAFSYEQYF. CDR3 coding DNA: TGTGCCTGGAGTGTGGGGGCCTTCTCCTACGAGCAGTACTTC.

This clone appeared a few times. J is TRBJ1-4 and V is TRBV29-1; the match to TRBD1 covers 10 bases. There are 16 residues in the CDR3. Germline CDR1 SQVTM, CDR2 ANQGSEA. The V gene end was trimmed by 3 bases and the J gene end by 6 bases; junction bases not matched to a gene: 10. The CDR3 region has the DNA TGCAGCGTTGAGGAACTCGACAGGGGGCGCGATGAAAAACTGTTTTTT. Translation: CSVEELDRGRDEKLFF. Full variable domain (remainder filled in from reference TRBV29-1 and TRBJ1-4): SAVISQKPSRDICQRGTSLTIQCQVDSQVTMMFWYRQQPGQSLTLIATANQGSEATYESGFVIDKFPISRPNLTFSTLTVSNMSPEDSSIYLCSVEELDRGRDEKLFFGSGTQLSVL.

The chain links TRBV6-5 to TRBJ2-5; D is perhaps TRBD1 or TRBD2 (5 bases each). Germline-derived CDR1 and CDR2 are MNHEY and SVGAGI. This CDR3 has 15 residues. Trimming pared 6 bases from V and 0 bases from J, leaving 14 bases between. CDR3 in amino acids: CASSRVRDDQETQYF. Written as DNA, the CDR3 is TGTGCCAGCAGCCGAGTTAGGGACGACCAAGAGACCCAGTACTTC.

The chain combines TRBV5-6 with TRBJ2-1; a weak D match, TRBD2 (5 bases). The CDR3 totals 14 residues. V gave up 4 bases and J gave up 0 bases, with 8 bases separating them. CDR1 is SGHDT and CDR2 is YYEEEE in the germline V gene. The CDR3 nucleotides are TGTGCCAGCAGCCCTGAGGGCTCCTACAATGAGCAGTTCTTC. This encodes CASSPEGSYNEQFF. The whole variable domain, remainder taken from reference TRBV5-6 and TRBJ2-1, is DAGVTQSPTHLIKTRGQQVTLRCSPKSGHDTVSWYQQALGQGPQFIFQYYEEEERQRGNFPDRFSGHQFPNYSSELNVNALLLGDSALYLCASSPEGSYNEQFFGPGTRLTVL.

The chain couples TRBV27 to TRBJ2-7; D may be TRBD1 or TRBD2 (5 bases each). The germline V and J ends were trimmed by 4 bases and 4 bases, with 14 bases remaining between them. Looked up from germline, CDR1 is MNHEY and CDR2 is SMNVEV (reference sequence). The CDR3 is made up of 14 amino acids. DNA of the CDR3: TGTGCCAGCAGTTCGGGACCAAGCCTATACGAGCAGTACTTC. Encoded protein: CASSSGPSLYEQYF.

V usage is TRBV6-5 and J usage is TRBJ2-1; 7 positions match TRBD2. The V and J ends lost 7 bases and 2 bases, in that order; junction bases with no gene match: 8. CDR3 length: 15 amino acids. Per the germline V gene, CDR1 is MNHEY and CDR2 is SVGAGI. The CDR3 DNA reads TGTGCCAGCACCAACGGGGGGACCCCCTACAATGAGCAGTTCTTC. It yields the protein CASTNGGTPYNEQFF.

This clone came up a few times. The chain uses TRBV9 and TRBJ2-3; perhaps TRBD1 as D (7 bases). The germline V and J ends were trimmed by 3 bases and 3 bases, with 17 bases remaining between them. The CDR3 length is 16 residues. CDR1 is SGDLS and CDR2 is YYNGEE in the germline V gene. The CDR3 coding sequence is TGTGCCAGCAGCGGACTAGGGGGCGGGTCGACAGATACGCAGTATTTT. It codes for CASSGLGGGSTDTQYF.

The sample holds a few counts of this clone. V and J are TRBV29-1 and TRBJ2-1, with D tentatively TRBD2 (5 bases). The CDR3 loop spans 12 amino acids. The V end was cut by 5 bases, the J end by 5 bases, with 10 bases between. Germline assignment: CDR1 SQVTM and CDR2 ANQGSEA. CDR3: CSVYSGDNEQFF. CDR3 in DNA: TGCAGCGTTTACAGCGGAGACAATGAGCAGTTCTTC.

The chain links TRBV14 to TRBJ2-6; D ambiguous. The CDR3 spans 15 residues. Germline V gene lookup returns CDR1 SGHDN and CDR2 FVKESK. The V end lost 9 bases, the J end lost 2 bases, and 14 bases lay between the germline ends. CDR3 protein: CASSPMGTGANVLTF. DNA of the CDR3: TGTGCCAGTTCGCCAATGGGAACTGGGGCCAACGTCCTGACTTTC.

This chain uses TRBV27 with TRBJ1-5, with D maybe TRBD1 (6 bases). The length of the CDR3 is 16 residues. Between the trimmed V and J ends, which lost 2 bases and 3 bases, there was a span of 14 bases. CDR1 MNHEY and CDR2 SMNVEV come from the germline V gene (reference sequence). Here the CDR3 reads CASSLRTGRTNQPQHF. In DNA, the CDR3 is TGTGCCAGCAGTTTACGCACAGGGAGGACCAATCAGCCCCAGCATTTT.

This clone was observed a few times. This rearrangement joins TRBV29-1 to TRBJ1-2; D might be TRBD1 (6 bases). V lost 7 bases and J lost 7, with 10 bases in between. The CDR3 has 10 residues. Germline values: CDR1 SQVTM, CDR2 ANQGSEA. CDR3 DNA sequence: TGCAGCGCAGGGGATTTTGGCTACACCTTC. Protein product: CSAGDFGYTF.

In this sample, this clone turned up once. V and J are TRBV28 and TRBJ2-3; D may be TRBD1 (6 bases). Per germline, CDR1 MDHEN and CDR2 SYDVKM. There are 12 residues in the CDR3. V lost 3 bases and J lost 6, with 7 bases in between. The CDR3 bases are TGTGCCAGCAGTTTGGGGGCGGATACGCAGTATTTT. The encoded protein is CASSLGADTQYF.

The J gene is TRBJ1-3, the V gene TRBV4-1; TRBD1 might be the D (5 bases). CDR3 length: 17 amino acids. With 3 bases removed from V and 0 bases from J, the gap between germline ends came to 15 bases. CDR1 and CDR2 (germline): MGHRA, YSYEKL. CDR3 DNA sequence: TGCGCCAGCAGCCATAGTGACAGTGGGAACTCTGGAAACACCATATATTTT. This translates into CASSHSDSGNSGNTIYF.

The CDR3 sequence: CASSFGTSNTGELFF. Here the CDR3 DNA reads TGTGCCAGCAGTTTCGGGACCTCGAACACCGGGGAGCTGTTTTTT. The gene calls are TRBV27 and TRBJ2-2; D may match TRBD1 or TRBD2 (5 bases each). Trimming removed 3 bases at V and 0 bases at J, with 8 bases between. The CDR3 is 15 amino acids. Germline V lookup: CDR1 MNHEY, CDR2 SMNVEV (reference sequence).